This TCR beta chain emerged from a study of blood T cell repertoires in COVID-19. The overall study: Sites in the United States, Italy and Spain provided acute and convalescent COVID-19 samples. T cells, B-cell-depleted T cells, or PBMCs supplied cDNA or gDNA.

Germline V gene sequence: CDR1 SGDLS, CDR2 YYNGEE. J gave up 4 bases and V 4 bases, and 7 bases lay outside the gene matches. The CDR3 is made up of 15 amino acids. As handled by the study authors: Amplified reference gene primers provided the basis for estimating nucleated cell counts. Generated by immunoSEQ multiplex PCR, the TCRdb table keeps only in-frame clones and is missing some. For V, J and clone size, that table is used; D and trimming come from the DNA. This table has roughly 300,000 clones, about 85% appearing once. This chain connects TRBV9 to TRBJ2-2; 7 nucleotides agree with TRBD2. The receptor was isolated from a human donor in a cohort sampled during active COVID-19. The sample was peripheral blood. CDR3 in amino acids: CASSPGPGGTGELFF. In DNA form, the CDR3 reads TGTGCCAGCAGCCCGGGACCGGGAGGCACCGGGGAGCTGTTTTTT.